The clone carrying this TCR beta chain was counted once. Its antigen remains unknown. TCRdb reanalysed the reads using MiXCR and keeps one entry per CDR3 protein. The top ten hold over 10% of the sample, which has approximately 770,000 distinct CDR3 sequences, 25% to 35% seen once. The data were obtained in a study of T cell repertoires in cytomegalovirus infection. The overall study: CMV epitopes that were recently identified and HLA-C-restricted were used alongside well-studied HLA-B-restricted ones.

Germline V gene data show CDR1 as SGHVS and CDR2 as FQNEAQ. Trimming took off 1 base at V and 1 base at J, with 10 bases between the two ends. The CDR3 runs 15 residues. Study outcomes and limitations: There were HLA-C-restricted CMV-specific TCR beta clonotypes dominating the ex vivo response. The cumulative frequency of public TCR beta families identified carriers of CMV plus the relevant HLA.

The receptor comes from a human donor in good health (CMV status not recorded). Some clones in this sample may be carry-over from other donors' samples. The V and J genes are TRBV7-8 and TRBJ1-1; D call uncertain. The sample in question was cultured CD8+ T cells from PBMCs, obtained from culture after CMV antigen stimulation. The CDR3 sequence: CASSLVEWGNTEAFF. CDR3 coding DNA: TGTGCCAGCAGCTTAGTGGAGTGGGGGAACACTGAAGCTTTCTTT.